Shown below are 12 T cell receptor beta chains from a single sample sequenced in a study of T-cell reconstitution after alpha-beta-depleted transplantation in children. Using unique molecular identifiers, the investigators prepared the TCRbeta library. TCRdb used MiXCR to reprocess the PCR reads, holding one entry per CDR3 protein. The data show approximately 210,000 distinct CDR3 sequences, 17% seen once. Sequencing used PBMCs, mostly from graft donor cells, obtained 360 days after TCRalphabeta/CD19-depleted stem cell transplant. Every receptor here comes from a male patient between 2 and 15 years old who had a stem cell transplant for acute lymphoblastic leukemia, so the T cells may come from the graft donor.

The sample holds a few counts of this clonotype. This chain links TRBV5-1 with TRBJ2-3; 9 nucleotides align to TRBD1. Trimming took 4 bases from V and 3 from J; bases not matched to a gene: 6. In germline, CDR1 is SGHRS, CDR2 YFSETQ. The CDR3 covers 15 residues. CDR3 protein: CASSLTGGPTDTQYF. The DNA of the CDR3 is TGCGCCAGCAGCCTGACAGGGGGACCGACAGATACGCAGTATTTT.

A few counts support this clonotype. A junction end diverges from the germline sequence, so it may reflect a read error. The rearrangement joins TRBV5-1 to TRBJ2-5; D is ambiguous. Germline V gives CDR1 SGHRS, CDR2 YFSETQ. This CDR3 spans 12 amino acids. CDR3 region: CASSSSQETQYF. The CDR3 DNA reads as TGTGCCAGCAGTTCCTCCCAAGAGACCCAGTACTTC.

In its sample, this clonotype was seen a few times. The rearrangement uses TRBV2 and TRBJ2-7; TRBD1 agrees at 7 bases. CDR1 is SNHLY and CDR2 is FYNNEI in the germline V gene. Trimming took 5 bases from V and 5 from J; bases not matched to a gene: 6. The CDR3 runs to 13 residues. CDR3: CASSKDREHEQYF. CDR3 coding DNA: TGTGCCAGCAGTAAAGACAGGGAGCACGAGCAGTACTTC.

This clonotype was counted only a few times. The J gene is TRBJ2-5, the V gene TRBV29-1; D unclear. CDR3 size: 12 residues. Trimming stripped 5 bases from V and 0 bases from J, with 7 bases between. Germline lookup yields CDR1 SQVTM and CDR2 ANQGSEA. CDR3 amino acids: CSVLSNQETQYF. CDR3 sequence (DNA): TGCAGCGTTCTAAGTAACCAAGAGACCCAGTACTTC.

The chain links TRBV11-2 to TRBJ2-5, with D perhaps matching TRBD1 (5 bases). The CDR3 is 11 amino acids. Germline lookup yields CDR1 SGHAT and CDR2 FQNNGV. Trimming cost V 2 bases and J 7 bases, with 5 bases left between them. This chain's CDR3 is CASSLTGTQYF. The CDR3 bases are TGTGCCAGCAGCTTAACAGGGACCCAGTACTTC. Full variable domain (remainder filled in from reference TRBV11-2 and TRBJ2-5): EAGVAQSPRYKIIEKRQSVAFWCNPISGHATLYWYQQILGQGPKLLIQFQNNGVVDDSQLPKDRFSAERLKGVDSTLKIQPAKLEDSAVYLCASSLTGTQYFGPGTRLLVL.

This clonotype was counted between two and nine times. The chain combines TRBV5-1 with TRBJ2-1; 8 bases fit TRBD2. Germline V gene data show CDR1 as SGHRS and CDR2 as YFSETQ. This CDR3 comprises 14 residues. The junction had 8 bases not matched to a gene; V was cut back by 6 bases and J by 6 bases. The CDR3 protein is CASNQAGEANEQFF. The CDR3 DNA follows: TGCGCCAGCAACCAAGCGGGAGAGGCCAATGAGCAGTTCTTC.

V gene TRBV29-1 combines with J gene TRBJ1-2, with D hard to call. Trimming took 5 bases from V and 6 from J, leaving 7 bases between them. CDR3 length equals 10 residues. From germline, CDR1 is SQVTM and CDR2 ANQGSEA. CDR3 sequence reads: CSVTGDGYTF. The CDR3 nucleotides read TGCAGCGTTACGGGTGATGGCTACACCTTC.

This chain connects TRBV7-8 to TRBJ1-1; D gene unclear. Looked up from germline, CDR1 is SGHVS and CDR2 is FQNEAQ. The V end was cut by 0 bases, the J end by 6 bases, with 11 bases between. This CDR3 spans 14 amino acids. In DNA, the CDR3 is TGTGCCAGCAGCTTAGCGCGGTTTCGGGCTGAAGCTTTCTTT. Amino acids: CASSLARFRAEAFF.

The gene calls are TRBV28 and TRBJ1-4; 8 bases align to TRBD1. Unmatched junction bases numbered 3, after V lost 8 bases and J lost 4 bases. Germline loops: CDR1 MDHEN, CDR2 SYDVKM. This CDR3 is built from 13 residues. The CDR3 coding sequence is TGTGCCAGCTACAGGGGGAATAATGAAAAACTGTTTTTT. This sequence encodes CASYRGNNEKLFF.

The rearrangement links TRBV12-3 or TRBV12-4 to TRBJ1-3; TRBD1 matches at 7 bases. With V trimmed by 3 bases and J by 2 bases, 1 base remained unmatched. The CDR3 sequence is 14 residues long. This CDR3 is CASSFDRAGNTIYF. The CDR3, as DNA: TGTGCCAGCAGTTTCGACAGGGCTGGAAACACCATATATTTT.

The chain couples TRBV6-5 to TRBJ2-4; possible D gene TRBD1, 6 bases. With 4 bases removed from V and 0 bases from J, the gap between germline ends came to 22 bases. The CDR3 is 19 amino acids. The V gene's germline CDR1 is MNHEY and CDR2 SVGAGI. The CDR3 spells CASSSRRAGTFLAKNIQYF. The CDR3 bases are TGTGCCAGCAGTTCCCGGCGGGCAGGGACATTCCTAGCCAAAAACATTCAGTACTTC.

The chain combines TRBV7-2 with TRBJ1-4; the D is unclear. The CDR3 is 14 residues long. Trimming left V 4 bases short and J 10 bases short, with 16 bases between. Germline CDR1 and CDR2: SGHTA and FQGNSA. The DNA for the CDR3 is TGTGCCAGCAGCTCCCAACGCGGTGAAGGAAAACTGTTTTTT. Its protein product is CASSSQRGEGKLFF. Full variable domain (outside the CDR3, taken from reference TRBV7-2 and TRBJ1-4): GAGVSQSPSNKVTEKGKDVELRCDPISGHTALYWYRQSLGQGLEFLIYFQGNSAPDKSGLPSDRFSAERTGGSVSTLTIQRTQQEDSAVYLCASSSQRGEGKLFFGSGTQLSVL.